This TCR beta chain was identified during a study of cytomegalovirus exposure and HLA in healthy donors. Study outcomes and limitations: Reports indicated that the classifier achieved high specificity and sensitivity in diagnosing cytomegalovirus status. Some V segments could not be told apart, so they were left out, TRBV6-2 and TRBV6-3 among them.

The PCR made use of 60 Vbeta and 13 Jbeta primers. TCRdb's copy holds only in-frame clones and misses some; the assay was immunoSEQ multiplex PCR. The sample includes over 200,000 clones, 82% of them seen just once. CDR1 SGHNT and CDR2 YENEEA come from the germline V gene. CDR3 length: 14 amino acids. With respect to this clone: Its matching antigen is unknown. Relative to the germline gene, one junction end is altered; a read error may explain this.

This chain uses TRBV11-3 with TRBJ2-7, with D tentatively TRBD2 (6 bases). The receptor's source is a woman aged 40 to 50 in good health and CMV-seropositive. Input material: PBMCs. Here the CDR3 reads CASSTLRDSYEQHF. CDR3 coding DNA: TGTGCCAGCAGCACGCTAAGGGACTCCTACGAGCAGCACTTC.